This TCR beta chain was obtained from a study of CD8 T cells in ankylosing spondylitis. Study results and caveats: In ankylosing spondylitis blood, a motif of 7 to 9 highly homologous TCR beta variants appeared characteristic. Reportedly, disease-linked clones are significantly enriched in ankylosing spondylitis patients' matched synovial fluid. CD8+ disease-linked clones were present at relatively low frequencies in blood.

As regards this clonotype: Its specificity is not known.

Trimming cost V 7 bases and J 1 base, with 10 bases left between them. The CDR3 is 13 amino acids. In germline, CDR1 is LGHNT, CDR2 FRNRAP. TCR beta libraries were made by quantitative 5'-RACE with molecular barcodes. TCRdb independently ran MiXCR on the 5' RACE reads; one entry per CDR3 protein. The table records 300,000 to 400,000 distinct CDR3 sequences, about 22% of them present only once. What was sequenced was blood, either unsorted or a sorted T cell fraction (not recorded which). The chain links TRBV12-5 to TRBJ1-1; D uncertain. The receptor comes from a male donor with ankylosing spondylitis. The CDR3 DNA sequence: TGTGCTAGTGCCCCGGACTGGAACACTGAAGCTTTCTTT. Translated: CASAPDWNTEAFF.